A selection of T cell receptor beta chains follows, all from one sample in a study of CD4 and CD8 cells across lung adenocarcinoma regions. One entry per CDR3 protein, called by TCRdb with MiXCR from the PCR reads. This table holds some 23,000 distinct CDR3 sequences, approximately 51% found once. Sequencing was done on a sample of CD8+ T cells from the center of a lung tumor. These TCRs come from a male donor with lung adenocarcinoma. The CD4 and CD8 labels of this study may be unreliable. Both conserved end residues are part of each CDR3. The D gene is left open where the match is weak. Not every row has a clone size; where given, it reads once, few, many or a size class.

j_gene: TRBJ2-7
abundance: -
d_gene: -
v_gene: TRBV6-1
CDR3aa: CASGDNEQYF
CDR3nt: TGTGCCAGCGGGGATAATGAGCAGTACTTC

j_gene: TRBJ2-4
abundance: -
d_gene: -
v_gene: TRBV3-1
CDR3aa: CAGSRVRDQDIQYF
CDR3nt: TGTGCGGGCAGCCGAGTCCGTGACCAAGACATTCAGTACTTC

j_gene: TRBJ2-5
abundance: -
d_gene: TRBD2
v_gene: TRBV6-1
CDR3aa: CACGGPGGRDQDTQYF
CDR3nt: TGTGCCTGCGGGGGGCCCGGGGGCCGGGACCAGGATACGCAGTACTTC

j_gene: TRBJ2-7
abundance: -
d_gene: TRBD2
v_gene: TRBV12-3/TRBV12-4
CDR3aa: CASRGLGPNSKTYEQYF
CDR3nt: TGTGCCAGCAGGGGACTAGGGCCTAACTCGAAGACCTACGAGCAGTACTTC

j_gene: TRBJ2-3
abundance: -
d_gene: -
v_gene: TRBV12-3/TRBV12-4
CDR3aa: CASSFLPREIPDTQYF
CDR3nt: TGTGCCAGCAGTTTCTTACCTCGGGAGATCCCAGATACGCAGTATTTT

j_gene: TRBJ2-5
abundance: -
d_gene: TRBD1
v_gene: TRBV15
CDR3aa: CATSRGRTGIQETQYF
CDR3nt: TGTGCCACCAGCAGAGGACGGACAGGGATCCAAGAGACCCAGTACTTC

j_gene: TRBJ2-1
abundance: many
d_gene: TRBD2
v_gene: TRBV10-3
CDR3aa: CAISESGGRYNEQFF
CDR3nt: TGTGCCATCAGTGAGTCGGGCGGGAGATACAATGAGCAGTTCTTC

j_gene: TRBJ2-7
abundance: many
d_gene: -
v_gene: TRBV6-1
CDR3aa: CASKTKVTGMGEQYF
CDR3nt: TGTGCCAGCAAAACCAAGGTTACCGGGATGGGCGAGCAGTACTTC

j_gene: TRBJ2-5
abundance: -
d_gene: -
v_gene: TRBV6-2/TRBV6-3
CDR3aa: CASTSVQETQYF
CDR3nt: TGTGCCAGCACCAGTGTACAGGAGACCCAGTACTTC

j_gene: TRBJ2-1
abundance: many
d_gene: -
v_gene: TRBV7-6
CDR3aa: CASSLGSGLGEQFF
CDR3nt: TGTGCCAGCAGCTTAGGGAGCGGTTTGGGGGAGCAGTTCTTC

j_gene: TRBJ2-4
abundance: -
d_gene: -
v_gene: TRBV6-2/TRBV6-3
CDR3aa: CASSYGQRTAAKNIQYF
CDR3nt: TGTGCCAGCAGTTACGGGCAGCGAACAGCGGCCAAAAACATTCAGTACTTC

j_gene: TRBJ2-5
abundance: -
d_gene: -
v_gene: TRBV6-1
CDR3aa: CASCRDLGTETQYF
CDR3nt: TGTGCCAGCTGCCGGGACCTGGGGACAGAGACCCAGTACTTC

j_gene: TRBJ2-7
abundance: few
d_gene: -
v_gene: TRBV7-2
CDR3aa: CASSSTLMTEQYF
CDR3nt: TGTGCCAGCAGCTCGACCCTAATGACCGAGCAGTACTTC

j_gene: TRBJ2-1
abundance: -
d_gene: -
v_gene: TRBV6-1
CDR3aa: CASSAGGGRSDEQYF
CDR3nt: TGTGCCAGCAGTGCCGGCGGTGGGCGCTCAGATGAGCAGTATTTC

j_gene: TRBJ1-2
abundance: -
d_gene: TRBD1
v_gene: TRBV9
CDR3aa: CASSAGQGDYGYTF
CDR3nt: TGTGCCAGCAGCGCAGGACAGGGAGACTATGGCTACACCTTC

j_gene: TRBJ2-1
abundance: few
d_gene: TRBD2
v_gene: TRBV3-1
CDR3aa: CASKGSGSYNEQFF
CDR3nt: TGTGCCAGCAAAGGTAGCGGGTCCTACAATGAGCAGTTCTTC

j_gene: TRBJ2-5
abundance: -
d_gene: -
v_gene: TRBV6-1
CDR3aa: CARGNGGRAAETQYF
CDR3nt: TGTGCCAGGGGCAACGGGGGACGAGCGGCAGAGACCCAGTACTTC

j_gene: TRBJ1-4
abundance: -
d_gene: -
v_gene: TRBV7-2
CDR3aa: CASSLDREKLFF
CDR3nt: TGTGCCAGCAGCTTGGACCGTGAAAAACTGTTTTTT

j_gene: TRBJ2-3
abundance: -
d_gene: -
v_gene: TRBV6-1
CDR3aa: CPSSQQGNTGTQYF
CDR3nt: TGTCCCAGCAGTCAGCAGGGGAACACAGGGACGCAGTATTTT

j_gene: TRBJ2-1
abundance: -
d_gene: -
v_gene: TRBV14
CDR3aa: CASSRAQEQFF
CDR3nt: TGTGCCAGCAGCCGGGCGCAAGAGCAGTTCTTC

j_gene: TRBJ2-1
abundance: once
d_gene: -
v_gene: TRBV30
CDR3aa: CAWSASWRTSSYNEQFF
CDR3nt: TGTGCCTGGAGTGCGTCGTGGCGGACGAGCTCCTACAATGAGCAGTTCTTC

j_gene: TRBJ1-5
abundance: many
d_gene: -
v_gene: TRBV6-1
CDR3aa: CASSEDRRRPQHF
CDR3nt: TGTGCCAGCAGTGAAGACAGGCGTCGGCCCCAGCATTTT

j_gene: TRBJ2-3
abundance: -
d_gene: -
v_gene: TRBV10-2
CDR3aa: CASRGMGGKNTQYF
CDR3nt: TGCGCCAGCAGGGGGATGGGGGGCAAAAATACGCAGTATTTC

j_gene: TRBJ2-5
abundance: -
d_gene: -
v_gene: TRBV6-1
CDR3aa: CASNLGEKQYF
CDR3nt: TGTGCCAGCAACCTGGGAGAGAAGCAGTACTTC

j_gene: TRBJ2-1
abundance: -
d_gene: -
v_gene: TRBV30
CDR3aa: CAWSVGRRRDLYNEQFF
CDR3nt: TGTGCCTGGAGTGTAGGCCGAAGGCGGGACCTCTACAATGAGCAGTTCTTC

j_gene: TRBJ2-3
abundance: -
d_gene: -
v_gene: TRBV12-3/TRBV12-4
CDR3aa: CATLGAATDTQYF
CDR3nt: TGTGCCACCCTAGGGGCCGCGACAGATACGCAGTATTTT

j_gene: TRBJ2-3
abundance: few
d_gene: TRBD2
v_gene: TRBV6-1
CDR3aa: CASRLAGAPNTQYF
CDR3nt: TGTGCCAGCAGACTAGCGGGAGCCCCAAACACGCAGTATTTC

j_gene: TRBJ2-3
abundance: -
d_gene: -
v_gene: TRBV19
CDR3aa: CASSQGYTDTQYF
CDR3nt: TGTGCCAGTAGTCAGGGCTACACAGATACGCAGTATTTT

j_gene: TRBJ2-7
abundance: -
d_gene: TRBD2
v_gene: TRBV12-3/TRBV12-4
CDR3aa: CAGSASGGGDTQYF
CDR3nt: TGTGCGGGCAGTGCGAGCGGGGGCGGAGATACGCAGTACTTC

j_gene: TRBJ2-3
abundance: -
d_gene: -
v_gene: TRBV6-1
CDR3aa: CARALVGRAADTQYF
CDR3nt: TGTGCCAGGGCGCTCGTCGGCCGAGCCGCAGATACCCAGTATTTT

j_gene: TRBJ2-1
abundance: many
d_gene: TRBD2
v_gene: TRBV27
CDR3aa: CASSLASGVYNEQFF
CDR3nt: TGTGCCAGCAGTTTGGCGAGCGGGGTCTACAATGAGCAGTTCTTC

j_gene: TRBJ2-5
abundance: -
d_gene: TRBD2
v_gene: TRBV9
CDR3aa: CASSFAGEGEQYF
CDR3nt: TGTGCCAGCAGCTTTGCGGGAGAGGGTGAGCAGTACTTC

j_gene: TRBJ2-2
abundance: few
d_gene: TRBD2
v_gene: TRBV7-2
CDR3aa: CASSLNLISSGRATGELFF
CDR3nt: TGTGCCAGCAGCTTAAATCTCATTTCCAGCGGGAGGGCCACCGGGGAGCTGTTTTTT

j_gene: TRBJ2-3
abundance: -
d_gene: -
v_gene: TRBV6-1
CDR3aa: CASSEEAVGICTQYF
CDR3nt: TGTGCCAGCAGTGAAGAGGCTGTCGGGATATGTACGCAGTATTTT

j_gene: TRBJ2-1
abundance: few
d_gene: TRBD2
v_gene: TRBV9
CDR3aa: CASSVDPAGGINNEQFF
CDR3nt: TGTGCCAGCAGCGTAGACCCAGCGGGAGGTATTAACAATGAGCAGTTCTTC

j_gene: TRBJ2-7
abundance: -
d_gene: -
v_gene: TRBV27
CDR3aa: CASMGGPYEQYF
CDR3nt: TGTGCCAGCATGGGGGGACCCTACGAGCAGTACTTC

j_gene: TRBJ2-5
abundance: many
d_gene: TRBD1
v_gene: TRBV5-6
CDR3aa: CASSLRTGETQYF
CDR3nt: TGTGCCAGCAGCCTACGGACAGGGGAGACCCAGTACTTC

j_gene: TRBJ2-1
abundance: -
d_gene: TRBD2
v_gene: TRBV6-1
CDR3aa: CASSETWTSGTDEQYF
CDR3nt: TGTGCCAGCAGTGAAACGTGGACTAGCGGCACCGATGAGCAGTATTTC

j_gene: TRBJ2-7
abundance: many
d_gene: TRBD2
v_gene: TRBV6-1
CDR3aa: CASSLGLAGGVEQYF
CDR3nt: TGTGCCAGCAGCTTGGGACTAGCGGGAGGAGTCGAGCAGTACTTC